What follows are 24 T cell receptor beta chains derived from one specimen sequenced in a study of T cells in localized non-small cell lung cancer. TCRdb's copy holds only in-frame clones and misses some; the assay was immunoSEQ multiplex PCR. This table has 70,000 to 90,000 clones, 70% to 90% appearing once. Sequenced material: peripheral blood, taken before any cancer treatment. The receptor set was obtained from an older female donor with stage I lung adenocarcinoma.

The rearrangement uses TRBV7-2 and TRBJ1-3, with unresolved D. Germline assignment: CDR1 SGHTA and CDR2 FQGNSA. The CDR3 runs to 15 residues. The V end was cut by 2 bases, the J end by 2 bases, with 10 bases between. CDR3 nucleotide sequence: TGTGCCAGCAGCTTAAGCCAGTCGACTGGAAACACCATATATTTT. Its protein product is CASSLSQSTGNTIYF.

This clone was counted between two and nine times. This chain uses TRBV28 with TRBJ2-7; D not certain. The germline CDR1 and CDR2 sequences are MDHEN and SYDVKM. Between the trimmed V and J ends, which lost 3 bases and 3 bases, there was a span of 6 bases. The CDR3 runs 12 residues. This CDR3 reads CASSLVHYEQYF. The CDR3 nucleotides read TGTGCCAGCAGTTTGGTACACTACGAGCAGTACTTC.

The V gene is TRBV6-6, the J gene TRBJ2-7; D might be TRBD2 (6 bases). The germline V and J ends were trimmed by 5 bases and 6 bases, with 11 bases remaining between them. Per germline, CDR1 MNHNY and CDR2 SVGAGI (reference sequence). CDR3 length: 12 amino acids. CDR3 residues: CASSQMGGEQYF. The CDR3 DNA reads as TGTGCCAGCAGTCAGATGGGGGGCGAGCAGTACTTC.

This rearrangement joins TRBV6-6 to TRBJ2-3; 11 bases align to TRBD1. V trimming: 3 bases; J trimming: 6 bases; junction bases outside the gene matches: 8. The CDR3 contains 16 residues. Germline CDR1 and CDR2: MNHNY and SVGAGI (reference sequence). CDR3 sequence (DNA): TGTGCCAGCAGTTATCGGACAGGGGGCGCGGGGGATACGCAGTATTTT. It encodes CASSYRTGGAGDTQYF.

As DNA, the CDR3 is TGCGCCAGCAGCTTGGATGGATATGACACCGGGGAGCTGTTTTTT. It specifies CASSLDGYDTGELFF. The chain carries TRBV5-1 and TRBJ2-2, with D uncertain. The CDR3 is 15 amino acids. The ends were cut back, 0 bases at V and 3 bases at J, with 9 bases in the middle. In germline, CDR1 is SGHRS, CDR2 YFSETQ.

By proportion, this clone is medium-sized. The V gene is TRBV7-3, the J gene TRBJ2-2, with 7 bases identical to TRBD1. Germline assignment: CDR1 SGHTA and CDR2 FQGTGA. Germline trimming cut 2 bases from V and 2 bases from J; bases unmatched to any gene: 2. The CDR3 runs to 15 residues. The CDR3 region has the DNA TGTGCCAGCAGCTTAGGGACAGACAACACCGGGGAGCTGTTTTTT. As protein: CASSLGTDNTGELFF.

This CDR3 is CASSPTGVETQYF. The DNA for the CDR3 is TGTGCCAGCAGCCCGACAGGGGTTGAGACCCAGTACTTC. The V gene is TRBV7-3, the J gene TRBJ2-5; 8 positions match TRBD1. After removal of 5 bases from V and 5 bases from J, the junction contained 4 bases not matched to a gene. Germline lookup yields CDR1 SGHTA and CDR2 FQGTGA. The length of the CDR3 is 13 residues.

The J gene is TRBJ1-5, the V gene TRBV18; TRBD1 matches at 7 bases. The CDR3 is 14 residues long. The V gene end was trimmed by 4 bases and the J gene end by 3 bases; junction bases not matched to a gene: 3. Germline loops: CDR1 KGHSH, CDR2 LQKENI. CDR3 residues: CASSRQGHNQPQHF. CDR3 nucleotides: TGTGCCAGCTCACGACAGGGCCACAATCAGCCCCAGCATTTT.

The genes are TRBV10-3 and TRBJ2-4; TRBD2 aligns across 9 bases. Per the germline V gene, CDR1 is ENHRY and CDR2 is SYGVKD. The CDR3 is made up of 15 amino acids. The V gene end was trimmed by 0 bases and the J gene end by 8 bases; junction bases not matched to a gene: 5. CDR3 residues: CAISESIAGGHIQYF. The CDR3 DNA reads TGTGCCATCAGTGAGTCTATTGCGGGGGGGCACATTCAGTACTTC.

The gene calls are TRBV19 and TRBJ1-2; a weak D match, TRBD1 (5 bases). V gave up 7 bases and J gave up 4 bases, with 13 bases separating them. Germline-derived CDR1 and CDR2 are LNHDA and SQIVND (reference sequence). This CDR3 is built from 13 residues. CDR3 sequence: CASTPGPLYGYTF. The CDR3 nucleotides are TGTGCCAGTACCCCGGGACCTCTCTATGGCTACACCTTC.

V gene TRBV29-1 combines with J gene TRBJ2-2; perhaps TRBD1 as D (5 bases). The V gene's germline CDR1 is SQVTM and CDR2 ANQGSEA. Between the trimmed V and J ends, which lost 5 bases and 4 bases, there was a span of 14 bases. The CDR3 loop spans 14 amino acids. The chain's CDR3 is CSVSAGLSTGELFF. The CDR3 nucleotides are TGCAGCGTTTCGGCAGGGTTGAGCACCGGGGAGCTGTTTTTT.

CDR3 bases: TGTGCCTGGGGGACTAGCGGGAGTCAGAACATTCAGTACTTC. It yields the protein CAWGTSGSQNIQYF. The gene calls are TRBV30 and TRBJ2-4; 14 nucleotides match TRBD2. CDR1 and CDR2 from the germline V gene are GTSNPN and SVGIG (reference sequence). J was trimmed by 7 bases and V by 5 bases; bases with no gene match: 4. The CDR3 runs to 14 residues.

This clone was seen ten or more times. The chain combines TRBV28 with TRBJ2-2; 13 nucleotides match TRBD2. J was trimmed by 6 bases and V by 0 bases; bases with no gene match: 4. The germline V gene encodes CDR1 MDHEN and CDR2 SYDVKM. The CDR3 runs 17 residues. DNA for the CDR3: TGTGCCAGCAGTTTATGGCGACTAGCGGGAGGCCCCGGGGAGCTGTTTTTT. Translating gives CASSLWRLAGGPGELFF. Combining the CDR3 with reference TRBV28 and TRBJ2-2 gives the whole variable domain DVKVTQSSRYLVKRTGEKVFLECVQDMDHENMFWYRQDPGLGLRLIYFSYDVKMKEKGDIPEGYSVSREKKERFSLILESASTNQTSMYLCASSLWRLAGGPGELFFGEGSRLTVL.

In its sample, this clone was seen a few times. V usage is TRBV28 and J usage is TRBJ2-4; 7 bases fit TRBD2. Germline V lookup: CDR1 MDHEN, CDR2 SYDVKM. The CDR3 totals 18 residues. Losses at the gene ends were 3 bases for V and 0 bases for J; bases not matched to a gene: 11. The CDR3 coding sequence is TGTGCCAGCAGTTTCTTACGCCGGGAGGCTCTAGCCAAAAACATTCAGTACTTC. Its protein product is CASSFLRREALAKNIQYF.

V is TRBV21-1 and J is TRBJ1-2; whether TRBD1, the table's D call, matches the DNA was not checked. TRBV21-1 is a pseudogene. The CDR3 totals 15 residues. CDR3 nucleotide sequence: TGTGCCAGCAGCCTTAACTTACAGGGGGCGCTCAGCTACACCTTC. Translated, it gives CASSLNLQGALSYTF.

The rearrangement links TRBV7-9 to TRBJ2-5; possibly TRBD1 for D (7 bases). Trimming took 4 bases from V and 4 from J, leaving 16 bases between them. The CDR3 totals 15 residues. Germline CDR1 SEHNR, CDR2 FQNEAQ (reference sequence). CDR3 DNA: TGTGCCAGCAGCTCCGCGGGACAGTTCCTAGAGACCCAGTACTTC. Translated, it gives CASSSAGQFLETQYF.

In its sample, this clone was seen a few times. The rearrangement joins TRBV9 to TRBJ1-1, with TRBD1 identical over 7 bases. The CDR3 sequence is 14 residues long. In germline, CDR1 is SGDLS, CDR2 YYNGEE. J lost 0 bases, V lost 2 bases, and 1 base had no gene match. The CDR3 region has the DNA TGTGCCAGCAGCGTGGGACAGATGAACACTGAAGCTTTCTTT. Encoded protein: CASSVGQMNTEAFF.

This chain links TRBV14 with TRBJ2-1; D might be TRBD1 (6 bases). The germline V gene has CDR1 SGHDN and CDR2 FVKESK. Trimming pared 4 bases from V and 0 bases from J, leaving 10 bases between. This CDR3 comprises 15 residues. The CDR3 sequence: CASSLRGSSYNEQFF. CDR3 sequence (DNA): TGTGCCAGCAGCCTGAGGGGGAGCTCCTACAATGAGCAGTTCTTC.

The chain is built from TRBV10-3 and TRBJ2-1; weak D call: TRBD2 (6 bases). The ends were cut back, 4 bases at V and 6 bases at J, with 19 bases in the middle. The CDR3 runs to 16 residues. Germline assignment: CDR1 ENHRY and CDR2 SYGVKD. The DNA of the CDR3 is TGTGCCATCAGTGGAGTGTCATGGGACGGGGGCAATGAGCAGTTCTTC. Translation gives CAISGVSWDGGNEQFF.

This chain connects TRBV5-1 to TRBJ1-4; no firm D call. V lost 0 bases to trimming and J lost 0 bases, with 6 bases between them. Germline CDR1 reads SGHRS; CDR2 reads YFSETQ. The CDR3 is made up of 15 amino acids. CDR3: CASSLGGATNEKLFF. In nucleotides, the CDR3 is TGCGCCAGCAGCTTGGGAGGAGCAACTAATGAAAAACTGTTTTTT.

The chain carries TRBV11-2 and TRBJ1-6; D remains ambiguous. V lost 0 bases and J lost 8, with 14 bases in between. This CDR3 is built from 16 residues. CDR1 and CDR2 (germline): SGHAT, FQNNGV. The CDR3 nucleotides are TGTGCCAGCAGCTTAGATCTCTCCCGGGTGCATTCACCCCTCCACTTT. Amino acids: CASSLDLSRVHSPLHF. The full variable domain, its missing parts supplied by reference TRBV11-2 and TRBJ1-6, is EAGVAQSPRYKIIEKRQSVAFWCNPISGHATLYWYQQILGQGPKLLIQFQNNGVVDDSQLPKDRFSAERLKGVDSTLKIQPAKLEDSAVYLCASSLDLSRVHSPLHFGNGTRLTVT.

The chain links TRBV7-2 to TRBJ2-5; tentative D call: TRBD1 (8 bases). Deletions cut 5 bases from V and 3 bases from J, with 16 bases between. The CDR3 totals 15 residues. CDR1 SGHTA and CDR2 FQGNSA come from the germline V gene. The CDR3 nucleotides are TGTGCCAGCAGCAACAGGGGGGGGCTAGAAGAGACCCAGTACTTC. It specifies CASSNRGGLEETQYF.

As concerns this clone: The junction departs from the called germline gene at one end, perhaps through a read error. The V gene is TRBV9, the J gene TRBJ1-1; D remains ambiguous. The germline V gene has CDR1 SGDLS and CDR2 YYNGEE. The CDR3 has 16 amino acids. Here the CDR3 DNA reads TGTGTCAGCACCCCACCATCGGTAGTTTCGAACACTGAAGCTTTCTTT. Its protein product is CVSTPPSVVSNTEAFF.

The J gene is TRBJ2-1, the V gene TRBV5-1; D call uncertain. The CDR3 sequence is 13 residues long. Germline CDR1 reads SGHRS; CDR2 reads YFSETQ. The germline V and J ends were trimmed by 4 bases and 2 bases, with 7 bases remaining between them. The DNA of the CDR3 is TGCGCCAGCAGCCGTCCCACCTACAATGAGCAGTTCTTC. As protein: CASSRPTYNEQFF.